This T cell receptor (beta chain) was captured by sequencing in a study of blood T cell repertoires in COVID-19. Germline-derived CDR1 and CDR2 are ENHRY and SYGVKD. V was pared by 5 bases and J by 5 bases, with 5 bases of the junction left unmatched. The CDR3 length is 13 residues. Study processing details: For nucleated cells, counts were estimated from reference gene primer amplification. Some clones are missing from TCRdb's copy, which holds only in-frame ones; the method was immunoSEQ multiplex PCR. V, J and clone size are those of that table, while D and trimming were read from the DNA. The table records approximately 120,000 clones, 85% of them present only once.

The sample was peripheral blood. The TCR comes from a man at least 80 years old with active or convalescent COVID-19. This chain joins TRBV10-3 and TRBJ1-1; 7 bases fit TRBD1. The CDR3 region has the DNA TGTGCCATCAGTACAGGGGTTGGAACTGAAGCTTTCTTT. This codes for CAISTGVGTEAFF.